What follows is one TCR beta chain and its context. V was clipped by 4 bases and J by 2 bases, with 11 bases between them. Germline CDR1 is KGHSH and CDR2 is LQKENI. The CDR3 runs 14 residues. This specimen comes from a study of control samples from healthy donors and cancer patients. Sequencing used immunoSEQ multiplex PCR; TCRdb keeps in-frame clones, though not all of them. The sample includes 90,000 to 150,000 clones, about nine tenths of them seen just once. The receptor's source is a middle-aged man in good health. V usage is TRBV18 and J usage is TRBJ2-5, with D possibly matching TRBD1 (5 bases). Sequencing was performed on blood. The CDR3 loop reads CASSQIQGQETQYF. DNA for the CDR3: TGTGCCAGCTCACAGATTCAGGGACAAGAGACCCAGTACTTC.